This note documents a single T cell receptor (beta chain) sequence. Antigen specificity is unknown. This specimen belongs to a study of PD-1 blockade in classical Hodgkin lymphoma. Study-level findings and limits: Nivolumab starters within 1 year of ASCT were excluded. Complete responders showed a baseline diversity that resembled the diversity of newly diagnosed patients.

Noted time point: cycle 4 day 1 (C4D1), after more than 5 weeks of nivolumab. There was relapse after autologous stem cell transplantation in every patient, and there was variation in brentuximab vedotin exposure. Germline CDR1 MDHEN, CDR2 SYDVKM. This CDR3 has 14 amino acids. The V and J ends lost 7 bases and 5 bases respectively, with 17 bases between them. Repertoires were generated with immunoSEQ multiplex PCR, while TCRdb's copy carries only in-frame clones and drops some. The sample includes 100,000 or so clones, approximately 90% seen only once; the top ten take around 20%. The rearrangement links TRBV28 to TRBJ2-5; either TRBD1 or TRBD2 may supply D (7 bases each). Sequencing used peripheral blood mononuclear cells (PBMCs), obtained before the fourth cycle of nivolumab. This clonotype was sampled from a human donor with classical Hodgkin lymphoma. The CDR3 sequence is CASTQGGREETQYF. The CDR3 DNA reads as TGTGCCAGCACCCAGGGGGGGAGAGAGGAGACCCAGTACTTC.